This TCR beta chain stems from a study of response to subunit inactivated influenza vaccine. Overall study results and limits: Authors proposed each seasonal influenza vaccination draws in few new T cells.

One entry per CDR3 protein, called by TCRdb with MiXCR from the RT-PCR reads. The repertoire holds 650,000 to 700,000 distinct CDR3 sequences, with roughly 14% as singletons. Of note for this clonotype: Its target is unknown.

The sample consisted of PBMCs from blood, taken less than 13 days after vaccination. The TCR originated in a man in his forties or fifties who received an inactivated influenza vaccine.

The CDR3 nucleotides read TGTGCCAGCAGTTTCTACAGGGATTGGGACCGATTTAACTATGGCTACACCTTC. Protein: CASSFYRDWDRFNYGYTF. The chain combines TRBV6-2 or TRBV6-3 with TRBJ1-2; D is perhaps TRBD1 (6 bases). CDR3 length: 18 residues. CDR1 and CDR2 from the germline V gene are MNHEY and SVGEGT. V lost 4 bases, J lost 1 base, and 22 bases lay in between.